This note documents a single T cell receptor (beta chain) sequence. Authors' methods: Amplified reference gene primers provided the basis for estimating nucleated cell counts. The repertoire was sequenced with immunoSEQ multiplex PCR; TCRdb's copy has only in-frame clones and lacks some. The V and J calls and the clone size are those of that table, but D and trimming were determined from the DNA. The sample carries roughly 30,000 clones, about 90% recorded once. This record comes from a study of blood T cell repertoires in COVID-19. Per the germline V gene, CDR1 is ENHRY and CDR2 is SYGVKD. V shed 6 bases, J shed 2 bases, and the junction held 6 bases outside the gene matches. The CDR3 runs to 16 residues.

The chain uses TRBV10-3 and TRBJ2-6; the match to TRBD1 covers 8 bases. Input material: peripheral blood. The TCR originated in a human donor in a cohort sampled during active COVID-19. The DNA for the CDR3 is TGTGCCATCAGCCGATCAGGGGGCGCTGGGGCCAACGTCCTGACTTTC. Its translation: CAISRSGGAGANVLTF.